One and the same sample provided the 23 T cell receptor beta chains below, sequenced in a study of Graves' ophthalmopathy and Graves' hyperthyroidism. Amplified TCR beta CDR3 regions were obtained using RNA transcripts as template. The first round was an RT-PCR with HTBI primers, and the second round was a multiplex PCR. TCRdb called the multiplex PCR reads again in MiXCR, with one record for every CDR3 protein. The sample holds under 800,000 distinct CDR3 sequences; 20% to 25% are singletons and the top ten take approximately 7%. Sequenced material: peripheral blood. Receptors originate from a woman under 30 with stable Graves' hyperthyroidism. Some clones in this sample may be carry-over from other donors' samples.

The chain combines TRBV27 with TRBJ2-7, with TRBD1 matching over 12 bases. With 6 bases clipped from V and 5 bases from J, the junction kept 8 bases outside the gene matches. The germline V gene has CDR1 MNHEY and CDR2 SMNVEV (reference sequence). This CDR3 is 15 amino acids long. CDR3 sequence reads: CASSRWGQGADEQYF. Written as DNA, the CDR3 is TGTGCCAGCAGCCGATGGGGACAGGGGGCCGACGAGCAGTACTTC.

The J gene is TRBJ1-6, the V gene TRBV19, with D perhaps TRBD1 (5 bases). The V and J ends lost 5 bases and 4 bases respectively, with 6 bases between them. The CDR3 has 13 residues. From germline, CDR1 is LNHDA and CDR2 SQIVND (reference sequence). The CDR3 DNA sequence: TGTGCCAGTAGTGAGGGGTATAATTCACCCCTCCACTTT. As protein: CASSEGYNSPLHF.

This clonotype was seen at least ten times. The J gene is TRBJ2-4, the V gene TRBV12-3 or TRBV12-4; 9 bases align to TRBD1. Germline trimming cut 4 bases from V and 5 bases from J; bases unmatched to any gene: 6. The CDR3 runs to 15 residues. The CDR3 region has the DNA TGTGCCAGCAGTTCCGGGACAGGGTACCAAAACATTCAGTACTTC. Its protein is CASSSGTGYQNIQYF.

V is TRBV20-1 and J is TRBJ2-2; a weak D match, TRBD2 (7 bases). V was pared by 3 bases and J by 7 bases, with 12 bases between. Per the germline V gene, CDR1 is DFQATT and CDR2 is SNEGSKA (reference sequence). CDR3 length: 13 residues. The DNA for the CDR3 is TGCAGTGCTAGTTCGGGGGGCATCGGGGAGCTGTTTTTT. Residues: CSASSGGIGELFF.

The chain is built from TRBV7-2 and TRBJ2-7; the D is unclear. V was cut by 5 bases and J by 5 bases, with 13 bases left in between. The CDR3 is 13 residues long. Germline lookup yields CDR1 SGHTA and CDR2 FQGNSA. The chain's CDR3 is CASSGHIGNEQYF. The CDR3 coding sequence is TGTGCCAGCAGCGGCCACATAGGGAACGAGCAGTACTTC.

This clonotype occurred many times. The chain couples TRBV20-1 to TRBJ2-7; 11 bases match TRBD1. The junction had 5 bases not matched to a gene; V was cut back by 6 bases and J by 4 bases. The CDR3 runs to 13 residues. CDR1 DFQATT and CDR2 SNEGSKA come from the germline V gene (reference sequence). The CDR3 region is CSALGTGGYEQYF. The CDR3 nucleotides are TGCAGTGCCCTCGGGACAGGGGGTTACGAGCAGTACTTC.

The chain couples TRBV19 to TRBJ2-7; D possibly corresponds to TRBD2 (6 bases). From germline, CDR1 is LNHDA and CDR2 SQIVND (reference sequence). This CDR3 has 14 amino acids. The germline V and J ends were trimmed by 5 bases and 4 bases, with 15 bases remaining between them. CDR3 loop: CASSLRLGGYEQYF. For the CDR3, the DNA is TGTGCCAGTAGTCTCCGCCTCGGAGGGTACGAGCAGTACTTC. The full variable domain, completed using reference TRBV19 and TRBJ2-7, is DGGITQSPKYLFRKEGQNVTLSCEQNLNHDAMYWYRQDPGQGLRLIYYSQIVNDFQKGDIAEGYSVSREKKESFPLTVTSAQKNPTAFYLCASSLRLGGYEQYFGPGTRLTVT.

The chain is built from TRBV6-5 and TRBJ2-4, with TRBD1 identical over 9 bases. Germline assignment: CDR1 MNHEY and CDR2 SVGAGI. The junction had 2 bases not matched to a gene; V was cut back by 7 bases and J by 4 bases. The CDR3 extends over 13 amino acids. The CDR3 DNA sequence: TGTGCCAGCACTGGACAGGGGAAAAACATTCAGTACTTC. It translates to CASTGQGKNIQYF.

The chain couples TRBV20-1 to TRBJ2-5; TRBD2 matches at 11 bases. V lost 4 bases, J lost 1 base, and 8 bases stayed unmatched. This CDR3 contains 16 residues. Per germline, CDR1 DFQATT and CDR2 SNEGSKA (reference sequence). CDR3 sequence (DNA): TGCAGTGCTATCCGACTAGCGGGGAGTCCCCAAGAGACCCAGTACTTC. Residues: CSAIRLAGSPQETQYF.

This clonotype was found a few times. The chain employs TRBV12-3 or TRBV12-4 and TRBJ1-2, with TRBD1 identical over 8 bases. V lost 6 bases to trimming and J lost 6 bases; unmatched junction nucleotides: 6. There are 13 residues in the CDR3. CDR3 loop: CASRRDRGNGYTF. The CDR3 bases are TGTGCCAGCAGGAGAGACAGGGGCAATGGCTACACCTTC.

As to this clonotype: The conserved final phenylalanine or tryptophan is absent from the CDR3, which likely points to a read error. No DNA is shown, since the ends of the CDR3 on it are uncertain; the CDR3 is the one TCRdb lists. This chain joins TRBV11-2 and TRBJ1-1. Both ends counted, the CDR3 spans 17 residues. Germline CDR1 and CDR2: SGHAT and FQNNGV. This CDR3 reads CASTISGPGRSNTEACL.

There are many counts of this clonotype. This chain's CDR3 is CASSPQGRRTEAFF. The CDR3 coding sequence is TGTGCCAGCAGTCCCCAGGGTAGAAGGACTGAAGCTTTCTTT. The chain employs TRBV12-3 or TRBV12-4 and TRBJ1-1; maybe TRBD1 (5 bases). V dropped 5 bases and J dropped 5 bases, with 15 bases sitting between them. This CDR3 is 14 amino acids long.

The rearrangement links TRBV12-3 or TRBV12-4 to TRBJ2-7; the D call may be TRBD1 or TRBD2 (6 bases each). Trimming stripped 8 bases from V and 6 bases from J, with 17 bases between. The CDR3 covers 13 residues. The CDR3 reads CASGEGGRSEQYF. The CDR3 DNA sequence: TGTGCCAGCGGCGAGGGGGGCCGAAGCGAGCAGTACTTC.

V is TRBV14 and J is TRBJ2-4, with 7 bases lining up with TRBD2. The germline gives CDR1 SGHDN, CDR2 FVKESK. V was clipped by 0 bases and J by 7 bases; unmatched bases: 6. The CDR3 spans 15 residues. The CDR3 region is CASSQDTWGGNIQYF. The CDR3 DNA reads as TGTGCCAGCAGCCAAGATACGTGGGGGGGGAACATTCAGTACTTC.

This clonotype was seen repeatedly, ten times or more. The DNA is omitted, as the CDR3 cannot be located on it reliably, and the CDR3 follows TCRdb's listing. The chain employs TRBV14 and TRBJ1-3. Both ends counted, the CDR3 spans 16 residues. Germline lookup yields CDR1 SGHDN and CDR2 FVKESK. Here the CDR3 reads CASSQVGGGSGNTIYF.

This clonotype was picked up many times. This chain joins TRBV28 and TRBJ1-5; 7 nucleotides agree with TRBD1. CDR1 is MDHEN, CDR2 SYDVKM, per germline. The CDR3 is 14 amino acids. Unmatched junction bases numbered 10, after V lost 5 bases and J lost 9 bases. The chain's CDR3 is CASSTDRLRGPQHF. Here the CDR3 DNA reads TGTGCCAGCAGTACGGACAGGCTCAGGGGGCCCCAGCATTTT. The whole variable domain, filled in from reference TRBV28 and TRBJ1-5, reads DVKVTQSSRYLVKRTGEKVFLECVQDMDHENMFWYRQDPGLGLRLIYFSYDVKMKEKGDIPEGYSVSREKKERFSLILESASTNQTSMYLCASSTDRLRGPQHFGDGTRLSIL.

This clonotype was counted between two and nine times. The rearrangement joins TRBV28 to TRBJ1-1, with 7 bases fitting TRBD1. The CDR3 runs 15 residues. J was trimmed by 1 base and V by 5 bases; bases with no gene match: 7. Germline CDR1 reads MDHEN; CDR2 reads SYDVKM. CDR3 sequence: CASSRGGRWNTEAFF. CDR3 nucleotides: TGTGCCAGCAGTCGAGGGGGCCGGTGGAACACTGAAGCTTTCTTT.

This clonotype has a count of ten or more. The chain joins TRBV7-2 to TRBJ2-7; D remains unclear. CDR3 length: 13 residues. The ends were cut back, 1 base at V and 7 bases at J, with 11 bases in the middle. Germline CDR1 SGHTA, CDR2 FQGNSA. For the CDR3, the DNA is TGTGCCAGCAGCTTAGATCTCTTCGGGGAGCAGTACTTC. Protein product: CASSLDLFGEQYF.

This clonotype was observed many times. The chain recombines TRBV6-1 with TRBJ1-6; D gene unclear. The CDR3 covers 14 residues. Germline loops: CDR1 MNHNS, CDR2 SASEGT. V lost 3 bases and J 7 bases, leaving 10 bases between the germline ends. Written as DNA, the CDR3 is TGTGCCAGCAGTGAGACTTGGAGAAATTCACCCCTCCACTTT. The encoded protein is CASSETWRNSPLHF.

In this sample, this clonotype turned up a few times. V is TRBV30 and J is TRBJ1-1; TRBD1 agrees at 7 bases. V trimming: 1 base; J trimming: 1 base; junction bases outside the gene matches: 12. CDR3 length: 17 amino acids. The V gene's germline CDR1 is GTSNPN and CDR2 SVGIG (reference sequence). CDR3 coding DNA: TGTGCCTGGAGTGCCCGGACAGGCCCGAGTGGGAACACTGAAGCTTTCTTT. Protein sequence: CAWSARTGPSGNTEAFF. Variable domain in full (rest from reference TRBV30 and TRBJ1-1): SQTIHQWPATLVQPVGSPLSLECTVEGTSNPNLYWYRQAAGRGLQLLFYSVGIGQISSEVPQNLSASRPQDRQFILSSKKLLLSDSGFYLCAWSARTGPSGNTEAFFGQGTRLTVV.

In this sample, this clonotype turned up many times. The CDR3 coding sequence is TGTGCCAGCAGCTTAGTCCTTGTTAGGGACTATGGCTACACCTTC. Its translation is CASSLVLVRDYGYTF. The rearrangement uses TRBV7-9 and TRBJ1-2, with unresolved D. This CDR3 has 15 amino acids. Germline CDR1 is SEHNR and CDR2 is FQNEAQ (reference sequence). Trimming removed 1 base from V and 3 bases from J, with 12 bases in between.

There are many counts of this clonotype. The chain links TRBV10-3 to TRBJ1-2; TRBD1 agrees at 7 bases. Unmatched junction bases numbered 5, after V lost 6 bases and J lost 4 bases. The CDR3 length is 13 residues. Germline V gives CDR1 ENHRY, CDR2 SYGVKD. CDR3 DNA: TGTGCCATCAGGACAGGGTCGGGCTATGGCTACACCTTC. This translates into CAIRTGSGYGYTF.

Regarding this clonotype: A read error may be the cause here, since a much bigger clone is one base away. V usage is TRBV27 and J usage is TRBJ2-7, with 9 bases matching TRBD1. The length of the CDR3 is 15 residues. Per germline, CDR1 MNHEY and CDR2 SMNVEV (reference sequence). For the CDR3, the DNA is TGTGCCAGCAGTGCCGGGACAGGGTTTGTCTACGAGCTGTACTTC. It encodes CASSAGTGFVYELYF.